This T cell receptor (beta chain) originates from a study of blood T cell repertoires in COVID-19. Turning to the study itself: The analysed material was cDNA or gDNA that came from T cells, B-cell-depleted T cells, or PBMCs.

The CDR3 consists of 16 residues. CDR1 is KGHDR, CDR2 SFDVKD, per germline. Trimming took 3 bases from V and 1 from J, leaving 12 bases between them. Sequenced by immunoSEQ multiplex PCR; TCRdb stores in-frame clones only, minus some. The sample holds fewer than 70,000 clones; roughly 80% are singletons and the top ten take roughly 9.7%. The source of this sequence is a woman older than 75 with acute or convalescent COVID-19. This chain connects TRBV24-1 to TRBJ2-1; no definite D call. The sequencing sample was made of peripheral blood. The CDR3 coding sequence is TGTGCCACCAGTGATGCGGTGTCAAGGTCCTACAATGAGCAGTTCTTC. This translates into CATSDAVSRSYNEQFF.